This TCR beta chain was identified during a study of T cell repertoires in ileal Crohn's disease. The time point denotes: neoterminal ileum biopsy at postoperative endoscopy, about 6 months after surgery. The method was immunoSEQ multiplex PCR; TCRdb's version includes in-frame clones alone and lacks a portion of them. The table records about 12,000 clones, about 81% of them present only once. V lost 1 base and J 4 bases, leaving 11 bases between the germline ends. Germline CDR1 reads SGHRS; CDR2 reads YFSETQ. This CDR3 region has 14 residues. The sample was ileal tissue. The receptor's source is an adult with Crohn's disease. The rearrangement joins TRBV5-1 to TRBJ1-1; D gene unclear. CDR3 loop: CASSLIALGTEAFF. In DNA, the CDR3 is TGCGCCAGCAGCTTGATCGCCCTAGGCACTGAAGCTTTCTTT.